The source of this TCR beta chain is a study of blood T cell repertoires in COVID-19. Whole-study context: Samples of COVID-19 (acute and convalescent) were obtained from the United States, Italy and Spain.

As processed by the authors: Reference gene primer amplification gave estimated nucleated cell counts. The table came from immunoSEQ multiplex PCR; TCRdb's copy has only in-frame clones and leaves some out. V, J and clone size were drawn from that table, and D and trimming were deduced from the DNA. The table lists 67,000 or so clones, approximately 80% of them singletons. CDR1 SGHAT and CDR2 FQNNGV come from the germline V gene. Trimming removed 3 bases from V and 4 bases from J, with 13 bases in between. The CDR3 is 15 residues long. This sequence joins TRBV11-2 and TRBJ1-3, with D maybe TRBD1 (6 bases). The sequenced material came from peripheral blood. This TCR came from a woman in her 70s with acute or convalescent COVID-19. CDR3 region: CASSFSGTSGNTIYF. CDR3 in DNA: TGTGCCAGCAGCTTCTCCGGGACATCAGGAAACACCATATATTTT.